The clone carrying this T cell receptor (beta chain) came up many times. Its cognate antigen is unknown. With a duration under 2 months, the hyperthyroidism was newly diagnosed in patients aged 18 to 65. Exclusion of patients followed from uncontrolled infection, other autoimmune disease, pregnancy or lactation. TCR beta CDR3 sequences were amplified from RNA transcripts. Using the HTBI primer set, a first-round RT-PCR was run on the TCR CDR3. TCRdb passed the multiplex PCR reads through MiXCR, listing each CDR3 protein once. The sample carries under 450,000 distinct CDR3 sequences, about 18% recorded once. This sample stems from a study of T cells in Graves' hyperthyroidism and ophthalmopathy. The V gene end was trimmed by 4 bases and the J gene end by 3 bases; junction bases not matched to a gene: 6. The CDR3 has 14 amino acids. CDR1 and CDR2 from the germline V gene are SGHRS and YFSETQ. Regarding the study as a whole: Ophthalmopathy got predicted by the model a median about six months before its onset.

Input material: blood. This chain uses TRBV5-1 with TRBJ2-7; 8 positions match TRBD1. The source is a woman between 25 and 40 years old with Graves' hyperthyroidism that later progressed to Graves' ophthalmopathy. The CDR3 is CASSPGQGHYEQYF. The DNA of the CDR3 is TGCGCCAGCAGCCCAGGACAGGGACACTACGAGCAGTACTTC.